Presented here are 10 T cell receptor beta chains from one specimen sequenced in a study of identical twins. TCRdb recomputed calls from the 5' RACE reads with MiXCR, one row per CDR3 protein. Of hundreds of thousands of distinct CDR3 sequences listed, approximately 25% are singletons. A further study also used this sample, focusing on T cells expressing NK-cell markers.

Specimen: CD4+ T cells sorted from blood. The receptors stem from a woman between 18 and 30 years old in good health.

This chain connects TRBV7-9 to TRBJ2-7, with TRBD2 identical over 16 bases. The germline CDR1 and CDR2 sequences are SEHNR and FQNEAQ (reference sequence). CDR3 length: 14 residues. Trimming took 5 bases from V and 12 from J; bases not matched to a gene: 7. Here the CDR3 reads CASSAGTSGRAGYF. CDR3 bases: TGTGCCAGCAGCGCCGGGACTAGCGGGAGGGCCGGGTACTTC.

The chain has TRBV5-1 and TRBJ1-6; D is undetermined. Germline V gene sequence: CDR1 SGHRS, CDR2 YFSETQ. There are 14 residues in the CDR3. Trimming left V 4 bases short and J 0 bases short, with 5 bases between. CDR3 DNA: TGCGCCAGCAGCGGTAGCTCCTATAATTCACCCCTCCACTTT. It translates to CASSGSSYNSPLHF.

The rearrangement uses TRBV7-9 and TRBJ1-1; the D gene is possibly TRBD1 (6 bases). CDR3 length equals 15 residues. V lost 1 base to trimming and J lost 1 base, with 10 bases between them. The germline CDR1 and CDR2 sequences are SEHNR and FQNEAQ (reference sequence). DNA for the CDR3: TGTGCCAGCAGCTTAGTAGTGACAGGGAACACTGAAGCTTTCTTT. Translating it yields CASSLVVTGNTEAFF. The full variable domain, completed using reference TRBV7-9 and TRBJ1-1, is DTGVSQNPRHKITKRGQNVTFRCDPISEHNRLYWYRQTLGQGPEFLTYFQNEAQLEKSRLLSDRFSAERPKGSFSTLEIQRTEQGDSAMYLCASSLVVTGNTEAFFGQGTRLTVV.

The CDR3 DNA sequence: TGCAGTGCTAGAGGGGTGTCAACTAATGAAAAACTGTTTTTT. It is translated as CSARGVSTNEKLFF. The J gene is TRBJ1-4, the V gene TRBV20-1; D gene unclear. V gave up 1 base and J gave up 0 bases, with 6 bases separating them. The CDR3 is 14 residues long. Germline assignment: CDR1 DFQATT and CDR2 SNEGSKA (reference sequence).

The CDR3 nucleotides read TGTGCCAGCAGCTTAATCGGGACCCAGTACTTC. This codes for CASSLIGTQYF. The genes are TRBV7-2 and TRBJ2-5; D not certain. V shed 2 bases and J shed 7 bases, with 5 bases lying between them. Germline CDR1 SGHTA, CDR2 FQGNSA. CDR3 size: 11 residues.

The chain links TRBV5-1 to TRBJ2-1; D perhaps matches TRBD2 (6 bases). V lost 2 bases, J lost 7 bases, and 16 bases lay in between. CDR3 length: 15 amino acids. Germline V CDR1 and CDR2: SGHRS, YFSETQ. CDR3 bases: TGCGCCAGCAGCTTATCGGGAGTAGAGGGGAATGAGCAGTTCTTC. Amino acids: CASSLSGVEGNEQFF.

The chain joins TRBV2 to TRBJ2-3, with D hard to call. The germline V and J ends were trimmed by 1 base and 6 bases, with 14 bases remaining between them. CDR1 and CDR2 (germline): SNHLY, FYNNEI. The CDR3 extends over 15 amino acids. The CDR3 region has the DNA TGTGCCAGCAGTGAAGATGGCGGTCGGGTCGATACGCAGTATTTT. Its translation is CASSEDGGRVDTQYF.

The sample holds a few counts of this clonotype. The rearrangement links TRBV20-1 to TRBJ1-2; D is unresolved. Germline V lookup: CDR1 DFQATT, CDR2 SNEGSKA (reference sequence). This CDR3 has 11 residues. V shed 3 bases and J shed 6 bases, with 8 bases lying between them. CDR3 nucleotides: TGCAGTGCTAGTAAGGAGGATGGCTACACCTTC. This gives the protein CSASKEDGYTF.

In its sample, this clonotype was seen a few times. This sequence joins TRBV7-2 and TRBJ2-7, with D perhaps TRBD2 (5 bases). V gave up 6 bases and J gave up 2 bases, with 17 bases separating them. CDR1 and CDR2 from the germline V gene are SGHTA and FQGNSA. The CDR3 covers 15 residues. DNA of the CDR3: TGTGCCAGCAGACGGGATCTTTTACAGCCCTACGAGCAGTACTTC. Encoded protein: CASRRDLLQPYEQYF.

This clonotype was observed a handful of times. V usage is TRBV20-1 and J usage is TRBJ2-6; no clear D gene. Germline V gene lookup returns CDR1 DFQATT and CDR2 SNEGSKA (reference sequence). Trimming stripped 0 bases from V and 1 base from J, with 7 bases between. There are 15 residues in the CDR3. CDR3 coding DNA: TGCAGTGCTAGAGATCCTAAATCTGGGGCCAACGTCCTGACTTTC. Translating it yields CSARDPKSGANVLTF.